A selection of T cell receptor beta chains follows, all from one sample in a study of cytomegalovirus exposure and HLA in healthy donors. Assay used: immunoSEQ multiplex PCR; TCRdb lists only in-frame clones, some missing. The data show about 140,000 clones, roughly 80% seen once. Sequencing input: PBMCs. The origin of the receptors is a man between 25 and 39 years old in good health and CMV-seronegative. Both conserved end residues are part of each CDR3. Fields, in order: J gene, D gene, clone size, V gene, CDR3 protein, CDR3 DNA. The D gene is left open where the match is weak. Where a row states a size, it is once, few, many or the class of an expanded clone; other rows omit it.

TRBJ1-1 | - | - | TRBV28 | CASSVRQAMNTEAFF | TGTGCCAGCAGTGTCAGACAGGCCATGAACACTGAAGCTTTCTTT
TRBJ2-7 | TRBD2 | - | TRBV27 | CASSLLTTGTSGLREQYF | TGTGCCAGCAGTTTATTAACAACCGGGACTAGCGGGCTGCGAGAGCAGTACTTC
TRBJ1-4 | TRBD1 | few | TRBV4-2 | CASSQGTGNEKLFF | TGTGCCAGCAGCCAAGGGACAGGGAATGAAAAACTGTTTTTT
TRBJ2-7 | - | - | TRBV20-1 | CSATGSEQYF | TGCAGTGCTACAGGGTCCGAGCAGTACTTC
TRBJ2-5 | TRBD1 | - | TRBV6-5 | CASSHRDRVGETQYF | TGTGCCAGCAGTCACCGGGACAGGGTGGGGGAGACCCAGTACTTC
TRBJ1-3 | - | - | TRBV18 | CASSPPGAGNTIYF | TGTGCCAGCTCACCTCCGGGGGCTGGAAACACCATATATTTT
TRBJ1-1 | - | - | TRBV15 | CATSRGEEANTEAFF | TGTGCCACCAGCAGAGGGGAGGAGGCGAACACTGAAGCTTTCTTT
TRBJ2-1 | - | - | TRBV18 | CASSPFRQGSNEQFF | TGTGCCAGCTCACCATTCCGGCAGGGTTCCAATGAGCAGTTCTTC
TRBJ2-7 | TRBD2 | - | TRBV4-1 | CASSQDGGGSSYEQYF | TGCGCCAGCAGCCAAGATGGGGGGGGGAGCTCCTACGAGCAGTACTTC
TRBJ2-7 | - | - | TRBV5-8 | CASSLGVQAMGQEQYF | TGTGCCAGCAGCTTGGGGGTCCAGGCCATGGGGCAGGAGCAGTACTTC
TRBJ1-5 | - | - | TRBV28 | CASKWGGAIRNQPQHF | TGTGCCAGCAAATGGGGAGGGGCTATCCGCAATCAGCCCCAGCATTTT
TRBJ2-7 | - | - | TRBV11-3 | CASSLRGGTTSEQYF | TGTGCCAGCAGCTTACGCGGCGGGACCACCTCCGAGCAGTACTTC
TRBJ1-5 | TRBD1 | - | TRBV4-1 | CASSPTRQTGGDQPQHF | TGCGCCAGCAGCCCTACTCGTCAGACAGGGGGCGATCAGCCCCAGCATTTT
TRBJ1-1 | - | once | TRBV7-8 | CASSHFTENTEAFF | TGTGCCAGCAGCCATTTCACAGAAAACACTGAAGCTTTCTTT
TRBJ1-2 | - | - | TRBV27 | CASRGAGQTNYGYTF | TGTGCCAGCAGGGGGGCCGGACAGACTAACTATGGCTACACCTTC
TRBJ2-5 | - | - | TRBV6-1 | CASSEYSQETQYF | TGTGCCAGCAGTGAATACAGCCAAGAGACCCAGTACTTC
TRBJ1-5 | - | - | TRBV6-5 | CASSYSRRNQPQHF | TGTGCCAGCAGTTACTCGAGGAGAAATCAGCCCCAGCATTTT
TRBJ2-1 | - | few | TRBV7-3 | CASSEGFNEQFF | TGTGCCAGCAGCGAGGGTTTCAATGAGCAGTTCTTC
TRBJ2-3 | TRBD2 | once | TRBV5-1 | CASSPLGTSGTQEKYF | TGCGCCAGCAGCCCGTTGGGGACTAGCGGGACCCAGGAGAAGTATTTT
TRBJ2-7 | TRBD2 | - | TRBV11-1 | CASSLSSGRIYEQYF | TGTGCCAGCAGCTTAAGTAGCGGGAGGATTTACGAGCAGTACTTC
TRBJ2-5 | TRBD2 | - | TRBV7-7 | CASSFNLWREGSQETQYF | TGTGCTAGCAGCTTTAACCTGTGGCGGGAGGGGAGTCAAGAGACCCAGTACTTC
TRBJ2-7 | TRBD2 | - | TRBV11-2 | CASSSSLATYEQYF | TGTGCCAGCAGCTCCTCACTAGCGACTTACGAGCAGTACTTC
TRBJ2-7 | - | - | TRBV29-1 | CSVGRGGPYEQYF | TGCAGCGTTGGTAGGGGGGGTCCCTACGAGCAGTACTTC
TRBJ2-1 | TRBD1 | - | TRBV6-1 | CASRDRVMEQFF | TGTGCCAGCAGGGACAGGGTCATGGAGCAGTTCTTC
TRBJ1-4 | TRBD1 | few | TRBV2 | CASVPGTGEEKLFF | TGTGCCAGCGTCCCCGGGACAGGGGAGGAAAAACTGTTTTTT
TRBJ1-2 | - | - | TRBV19 | CASSTHRGGDGYTF | TGTGCCAGTAGTACCCATCGCGGAGGAGACGGCTACACCTTC
TRBJ2-7 | - | - | TRBV6-1 | CASSEEQGHEQYF | TGTGCCAGCAGCGAAGAACAGGGCCACGAGCAGTACTTC
TRBJ1-2 | - | - | TRBV7-9 | CASTAAGWYGYTF | TGTGCCAGCACCGCTGCGGGCTGGTATGGCTACACCTTC
TRBJ2-2 | - | - | TRBV5-1 | CASSGGRSPPSGELFF | TGCGCCAGCAGTGGGGGGAGGAGTCCCCCCTCCGGGGAGCTGTTTTTT
TRBJ2-7 | TRBD1 | once | TRBV27 | CASSPVSRGLEQYF | TGTGCCAGCAGTCCTGTATCCAGGGGGCTGGAGCAGTACTTC
TRBJ2-5 | TRBD2 | - | TRBV15 | CATSRSGLAGQKETQYF | TGTGCCACCAGCAGATCCGGACTAGCGGGTCAAAAAGAGACCCAGTACTTC
TRBJ2-7 | TRBD1 | - | TRBV10-3 | CAISDRAHEQYF | TGTGCCATCAGCGACAGGGCCCACGAGCAGTACTTC
TRBJ2-3 | TRBD2 | once | TRBV30 | CAWSVKGLPRSNTQYF | TGTGCCTGGAGTGTAAAGGGACTACCCCGCAGCAATACGCAGTATTTT
TRBJ2-5 | - | - | TRBV5-4 | CASSLENTGETQYF | TGTGCCAGCAGCTTAGAGAACACGGGAGAGACCCAGTACTTC
TRBJ1-5 | TRBD1 | - | TRBV6-5 | CASSTGQSRNQPQHF | TGTGCCAGCAGTACGGGACAGTCCCGCAATCAGCCCCAGCATTTT
TRBJ2-3 | - | - | TRBV6-1 | CASSEIAGGSDTQYF | TGTGCCAGCAGTGAAATTGCGGGTGGTTCAGATACGCAGTATTTT
TRBJ2-7 | TRBD1 | - | TRBV19 | CASSTGTGALSYEQYF | TGTGCCAGTAGTACCGGGACAGGGGCCCTATCCTACGAGCAGTACTTC
TRBJ2-7 | TRBD2 | - | TRBV7-9 | CASSLVLAGVHEQYF | TGTGCCAGCAGCTTAGTTCTAGCGGGAGTGCACGAGCAGTACTTC
TRBJ2-7 | TRBD1 | - | TRBV27 | CASRTRDRSSYEQYF | TGTGCCAGCAGAACTAGGGACAGGTCTTCCTACGAGCAGTACTTC
TRBJ2-2 | TRBD2 | once | TRBV7-2 | CAEGGLAGATGELFF | TGTGCGGAGGGCGGACTAGCGGGAGCCACCGGGGAGCTGTTTTTT
TRBJ2-7 | TRBD1 | - | TRBV5-8 | CASSLVFTGGYSHEQYF | TGTGCCAGCAGCTTGGTCTTTACAGGGGGCTACTCCCACGAGCAGTACTTC
TRBJ1-4 | - | - | TRBV19 | CASTRTQGNGEKLFF | TGTGCCAGTACTCGCACACAGGGCAATGGTGAAAAACTGTTTTTT